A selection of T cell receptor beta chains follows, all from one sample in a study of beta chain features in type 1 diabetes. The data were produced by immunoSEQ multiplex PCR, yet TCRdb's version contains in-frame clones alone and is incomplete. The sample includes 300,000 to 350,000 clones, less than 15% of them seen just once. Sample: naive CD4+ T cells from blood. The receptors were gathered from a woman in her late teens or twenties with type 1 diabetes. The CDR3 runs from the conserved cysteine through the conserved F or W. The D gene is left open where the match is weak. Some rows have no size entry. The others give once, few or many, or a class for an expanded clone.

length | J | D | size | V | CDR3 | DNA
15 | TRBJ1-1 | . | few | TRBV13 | CASSLGDRDYTEAFF | TGTGCCAGCAGCTTAGGAGACAGAGACTACACTGAAGCTTTCTTT
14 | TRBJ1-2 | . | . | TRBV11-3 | CASSLLVRGYGYTF | TGTGCCAGCAGCTTACTCGTTCGGGGTTATGGCTACACCTTC
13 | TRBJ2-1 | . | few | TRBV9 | CASSGTRLGEQFF | TGTGCCAGCAGTGGGACACGACTGGGTGAGCAGTTCTTC
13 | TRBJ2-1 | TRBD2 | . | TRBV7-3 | CASSLVPSGREFF | TGTGCCAGCAGCTTAGTGCCTAGCGGGAGAGAGTTCTTC
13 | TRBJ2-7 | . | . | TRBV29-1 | CSVALRASYEQYF | TGCAGCGTTGCTCTGCGGGCTTCCTACGAGCAGTACTTC
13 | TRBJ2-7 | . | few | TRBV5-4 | CASSLTLNYEQYF | TGTGCCAGCAGCCTAACCTTAAACTACGAGCAGTACTTC
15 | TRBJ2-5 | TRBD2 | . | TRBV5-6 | CASSTTAVGGETQYF | TGTGCCAGCAGCACAACGGCAGTGGGGGGGGAGACCCAGTACTTC
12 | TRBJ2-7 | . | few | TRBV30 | CAWRLGGYEQYF | TGTGCCTGGAGGTTAGGGGGCTACGAGCAGTACTTC
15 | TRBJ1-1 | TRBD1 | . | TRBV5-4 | CASSLGQGVNTEAFF | TGTGCCAGCAGCTTGGGTCAGGGGGTGAACACTGAAGCTTTCTTT
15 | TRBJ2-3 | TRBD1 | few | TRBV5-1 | CASRGQGASTDTQYF | TGCGCCAGCAGAGGACAGGGGGCAAGCACAGATACGCAGTATTTT
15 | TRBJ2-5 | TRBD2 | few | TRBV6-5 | CASRLDSGLAKTQYF | TGTGCCAGCAGGCTTGATTCGGGACTAGCGAAGACCCAGTACTTC
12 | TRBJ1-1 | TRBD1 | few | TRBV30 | CAWGTTGTEAFF | TGTGCCTGGGGAACGACAGGGACTGAAGCTTTCTTT
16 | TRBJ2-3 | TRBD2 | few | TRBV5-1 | CASSLGTSAYTDTQYF | TGCGCCAGCAGCCTAGGGACTAGCGCCTACACAGATACGCAGTATTTT
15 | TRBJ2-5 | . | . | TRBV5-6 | CASSLLTSVQETQYF | TGTGCCAGCAGCTTATTGACTTCCGTCCAAGAGACCCAGTACTTC
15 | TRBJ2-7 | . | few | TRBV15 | CATSRQGKGTDEQYF | TGTGCCACCAGCAGACAGGGAAAAGGAACGGACGAGCAGTACTTC
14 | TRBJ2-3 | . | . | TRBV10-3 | CAIGGGSITDTQYF | TGTGCCATCGGGGGGGGCTCCATCACAGATACGCAGTATTTT
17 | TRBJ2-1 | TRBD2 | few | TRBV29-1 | CSVPLLAGGRVYNEQFF | TGCAGCGTTCCTCTTCTGGCGGGCGGGAGAGTCTACAATGAGCAGTTCTTC
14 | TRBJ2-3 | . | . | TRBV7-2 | CASSLAATADTQYF | TGTGCCAGCAGCTTAGCGGCTACAGCAGATACGCAGTATTTT
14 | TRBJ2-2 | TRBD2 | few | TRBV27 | CASRVAGGAGELFF | TGTGCCAGCAGAGTAGCGGGAGGCGCCGGGGAGCTGTTTTTT
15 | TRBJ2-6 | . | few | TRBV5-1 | CASSSDSSGANVLTF | TGCGCCAGCAGTTCGGACTCATCTGGGGCCAACGTCCTGACTTTC
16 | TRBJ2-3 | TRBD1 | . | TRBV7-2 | CASSRLPGQGADTQYF | TGTGCCAGCAGCCGACTCCCGGGACAGGGAGCAGATACGCAGTATTTT
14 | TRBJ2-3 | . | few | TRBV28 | CASSSDRLPHTQYF | TGTGCCAGCAGTTCAGATCGACTTCCCCATACGCAGTATTTT
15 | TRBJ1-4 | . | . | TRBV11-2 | CASSSRQVGDEKLFF | TGTGCCAGCAGCTCTAGACAGGTCGGGGATGAAAAACTGTTTTTT
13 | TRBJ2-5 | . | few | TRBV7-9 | CASSMTTAETQYF | TGTGCCAGCAGCATGACTACCGCTGAGACCCAGTACTTC
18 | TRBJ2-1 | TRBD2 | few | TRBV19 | CASTRGVAGGHRNNEQFF | TGTGCCAGTACTCGAGGGGTGGCGGGAGGGCATCGGAACAATGAGCAGTTCTTC
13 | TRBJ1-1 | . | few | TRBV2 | CASRSVVNTEAFF | TGTGCCAGCAGGTCGGTTGTGAACACTGAAGCTTTCTTT
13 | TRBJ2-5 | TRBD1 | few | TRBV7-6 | CASSRTGQETQYF | TGTGCCAGCAGCCGGACAGGCCAAGAGACCCAGTACTTC
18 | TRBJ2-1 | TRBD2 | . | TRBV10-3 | CATTFGLAGVFSNNEQFF | TGTGCCACTACGTTCGGACTAGCGGGAGTCTTTTCCAACAATGAGCAGTTCTTC
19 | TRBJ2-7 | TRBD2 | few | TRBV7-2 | CASSLGGWVLAGLAYEQYF | TGTGCCAGCAGCTTAGGGGGGTGGGTTTTAGCGGGTCTGGCCTACGAGCAGTACTTC
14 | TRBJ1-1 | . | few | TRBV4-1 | CASSQEGRRSEAFF | TGCGCCAGCAGCCAAGAAGGGAGGCGGTCGGAAGCTTTCTTT
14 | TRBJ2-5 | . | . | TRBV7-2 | CASSLFGVGETQYF | TGTGCCAGCAGCCTATTCGGGGTAGGAGAGACCCAGTACTTC
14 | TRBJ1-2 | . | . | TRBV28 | CASRDVGRGYGYTF | TGTGCCAGCAGGGACGTGGGAAGGGGCTATGGCTACACCTTC
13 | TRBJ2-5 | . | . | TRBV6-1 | CASRPGGQETQYF | TGTGCCAGCAGGCCCGGGGGACAAGAGACCCAGTACTTC
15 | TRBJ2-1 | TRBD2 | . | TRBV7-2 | CASSSRTSEYNEQFF | TGTGCCAGCAGCTCAAGGACTAGCGAATACAATGAGCAGTTCTTC
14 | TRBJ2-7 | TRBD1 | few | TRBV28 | CASSLLQGAYEQYF | TGTGCCAGCAGTTTATTACAGGGGGCCTACGAGCAGTACTTC
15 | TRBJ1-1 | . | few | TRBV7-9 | CASSYPTGENTEAFF | TGTGCCAGCAGCTACCCCACGGGGGAGAACACTGAAGCTTTCTTT
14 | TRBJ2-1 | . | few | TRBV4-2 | CASSQTTGSNEQFF | TGTGCCAGCAGCCAAACCACAGGGTCCAATGAGCAGTTCTTC